This record concerns one T cell receptor beta chain sequence. Its matching antigen is unknown. Sequencing was performed with immunoSEQ multiplex PCR; in TCRdb, only in-frame clones are kept and a portion is missing. This sample has 100,000 to 120,000 clones; around 93% occur once, and the top ten carry about 8.3%. V was clipped by 8 bases and J by 0 bases, with 13 bases between them. The germline V gene encodes CDR1 MNHEY and CDR2 SMNVEV (reference sequence). This CDR3 comprises 14 residues. This specimen comes from a study of T cell responses to AZD1222 COVID-19 vaccine. Study background: Doses given second, at about 4 or about 12 weeks, were pooled.

Findings of the study overall: Targeting of unmutated variant regions was reportedly seen in nearly half of spike-specific TCRs. Across the whole spike, CD4 TCRs peaked at regions 160-218 and 743-854. There were mostly white British donors and more females than males, and clonal diversity was possibly underestimated.

This sequence was found in an adult in good health. The J gene is TRBJ1-2, the V gene TRBV27; D is uncertain. The sequences come from peripheral blood, collected on day 0 of AZD1222 vaccination. The chain's CDR3 is CASSLRGPNYGYTF. CDR3 nucleotides: TGTGCCAGCTCCCTCCGTGGTCCTAACTATGGCTACACCTTC.